A selection of T cell receptor beta chains follows, all from one sample in a study of cytomegalovirus exposure and HLA in healthy donors. The method was immunoSEQ multiplex PCR; TCRdb's version includes in-frame clones alone and lacks a portion of them. The profile shows over 30,000 clones, approximately 67% of them singletons. Sequencing input: PBMCs. These receptors all come from a man between 40 and 49 years old in good health and CMV-seropositive. CDR3s include the opening cysteine and the closing phenylalanine or tryptophan. The D gene is left open where the match is weak. Where a row states a size, it is once, few, many or the class of an expanded clone; other rows omit it.

>NA|TRBV18|15|TRBD2|TRBJ2-2
CASSPGTTNTGELFF
TGTGCCAGCTCTCCCGGGACTACGAACACCGGGGAGCTGTTTTTT
>NA|TRBV5-8|16|TRBD2|TRBJ2-2
CASSRTSGGPDGELFF
TGTGCCAGCAGCCGAACTAGCGGGGGGCCTGATGGGGAGCTGTTTTTT
>once|TRBV4-1|16|TRBD2|TRBJ2-1
CASSQEGRGAYNEQFF
TGCGCCAGCAGCCAGGAGGGGCGGGGGGCATACAATGAGCAGTTCTTC
>NA|TRBV4-1|16|NA|TRBJ1-3
CASSQTTGASGNTIYF
TGCGCCAGCAGCCAAACCACTGGGGCATCTGGAAACACCATATATTTT
>few|TRBV18|18|TRBD2|TRBJ2-2
CASSPLSTSGENTGELFF
TGTGCCAGCTCACCTCTTTCTACTAGCGGGGAGAACACCGGGGAGCTGTTTTTT
>NA|TRBV27|13|TRBD1|TRBJ2-7
CASSLVAGGEQYF
TGTGCCAGCAGTTTAGTGGCAGGGGGCGAGCAGTACTTC
>NA|TRBV2|16|TRBD1|TRBJ2-5
CASTRQGASDQETQYF
TGTGCCAGCACCCGACAGGGGGCGTCGGACCAAGAGACCCAGTACTTC
>once|TRBV27|14|TRBD1|TRBJ1-1
CASSRQGGNTEAFF
TGTGCCAGCAGCCGACAGGGGGGGAACACTGAAGCTTTCTTT
>NA|TRBV10-3|14|TRBD1|TRBJ2-1
CAITETGGYNEQFF
TGTGCCATCACGGAGACAGGGGGATACAATGAGCAGTTCTTC
>NA|TRBV5-1|15|NA|TRBJ2-5
CASSLAGRGQETQYF
TGCGCCAGCAGCTTAGCAGGGAGGGGGCAAGAGACCCAGTACTTC
>NA|TRBV30|13|TRBD1|TRBJ1-6
CAWRDRENSPLHF
TGTGCCTGGAGAGACAGGGAAAATTCACCCCTCCACTTT
>NA|TRBV27|16|TRBD1|TRBJ2-2
CASSLYRGANTGELFF
TGTGCCAGCAGTTTGTACAGGGGGGCAAACACCGGGGAGCTGTTTTTT
>once|TRBV4-1|17|TRBD1|TRBJ1-1
CASSQVFIRDRGSEAFF
TGCGCCAGCAGCCAAGTTTTCATCCGAGACAGGGGGTCTGAAGCTTTCTTT
>NA|TRBV30|15|NA|TRBJ2-7
CAWSPRGGGTYEQYF
TGTGCCTGGAGCCCCCGAGGTGGGGGCACCTACGAGCAGTACTTC
>NA|TRBV28|15|TRBD1|TRBJ2-5
CASSYNRGKDETQYF
TGTGCCAGCAGCTATAACAGGGGGAAGGACGAGACCCAGTACTTC
>NA|TRBV21-1|16|NA|TRBJ1-5
CASRTQTEYSNQPQHF
TGTGCCAGCAGGACTCAGACAGAATATAGCAATCAGCCCCAGCATTTT
>few|TRBV29-1|13|TRBD1|TRBJ2-3
CSGEGASTDTQYF
TGCAGCGGTGAGGGGGCTAGCACAGATACGCAGTATTTT
>once|TRBV7-2|16|NA|TRBJ2-7
CASSPRGGSSTYEQYF
TGTGCCAGCAGCCCCCGTGGAGGGTCAAGCACCTACGAGCAGTACTTC
>NA|TRBV5-1|16|TRBD2|TRBJ2-1
CASSPPSGGPLNEQFF
TGCGCCAGCAGCCCCCCCTCGGGGGGGCCCCTCAATGAGCAGTTCTTC
>NA|TRBV14|16|TRBD1|TRBJ2-1
CASSPRSGDRGNEQFF
TGTGCCAGCAGCCCCCGGTCAGGGGACAGGGGAAATGAGCAGTTCTTC
>NA|TRBV7-9|16|TRBD1|TRBJ2-7
CASSLVRGPPSYEQYF
TGTGCCAGCAGCTTAGTTAGGGGGCCCCCTTCCTACGAGCAGTACTTC
>NA|TRBV14|15|NA|TRBJ1-1
CASSQDHRLNTEAFF
TGTGCCAGCAGCCAAGACCACAGGTTGAATACTGAAGCTTTCTTT
>once|TRBV13|16|TRBD1|TRBJ1-1
CASSLDRQQGDTEAFF
TGTGCCAGCAGCTTAGACAGACAGCAGGGGGACACTGAAGCTTTCTTT
>NA|TRBV19|17|TRBD1|TRBJ1-4
CASSLSGGGRGNEKLFF
TGTGCCAGTAGCCTAAGTGGAGGGGGCCGTGGTAATGAAAAACTGTTTTTT
>once|TRBV6-5|14|TRBD2|TRBJ2-1
CASSPTGGGVEQFF
TGTGCCAGCAGTCCCACGGGGGGGGGCGTTGAGCAGTTCTTC